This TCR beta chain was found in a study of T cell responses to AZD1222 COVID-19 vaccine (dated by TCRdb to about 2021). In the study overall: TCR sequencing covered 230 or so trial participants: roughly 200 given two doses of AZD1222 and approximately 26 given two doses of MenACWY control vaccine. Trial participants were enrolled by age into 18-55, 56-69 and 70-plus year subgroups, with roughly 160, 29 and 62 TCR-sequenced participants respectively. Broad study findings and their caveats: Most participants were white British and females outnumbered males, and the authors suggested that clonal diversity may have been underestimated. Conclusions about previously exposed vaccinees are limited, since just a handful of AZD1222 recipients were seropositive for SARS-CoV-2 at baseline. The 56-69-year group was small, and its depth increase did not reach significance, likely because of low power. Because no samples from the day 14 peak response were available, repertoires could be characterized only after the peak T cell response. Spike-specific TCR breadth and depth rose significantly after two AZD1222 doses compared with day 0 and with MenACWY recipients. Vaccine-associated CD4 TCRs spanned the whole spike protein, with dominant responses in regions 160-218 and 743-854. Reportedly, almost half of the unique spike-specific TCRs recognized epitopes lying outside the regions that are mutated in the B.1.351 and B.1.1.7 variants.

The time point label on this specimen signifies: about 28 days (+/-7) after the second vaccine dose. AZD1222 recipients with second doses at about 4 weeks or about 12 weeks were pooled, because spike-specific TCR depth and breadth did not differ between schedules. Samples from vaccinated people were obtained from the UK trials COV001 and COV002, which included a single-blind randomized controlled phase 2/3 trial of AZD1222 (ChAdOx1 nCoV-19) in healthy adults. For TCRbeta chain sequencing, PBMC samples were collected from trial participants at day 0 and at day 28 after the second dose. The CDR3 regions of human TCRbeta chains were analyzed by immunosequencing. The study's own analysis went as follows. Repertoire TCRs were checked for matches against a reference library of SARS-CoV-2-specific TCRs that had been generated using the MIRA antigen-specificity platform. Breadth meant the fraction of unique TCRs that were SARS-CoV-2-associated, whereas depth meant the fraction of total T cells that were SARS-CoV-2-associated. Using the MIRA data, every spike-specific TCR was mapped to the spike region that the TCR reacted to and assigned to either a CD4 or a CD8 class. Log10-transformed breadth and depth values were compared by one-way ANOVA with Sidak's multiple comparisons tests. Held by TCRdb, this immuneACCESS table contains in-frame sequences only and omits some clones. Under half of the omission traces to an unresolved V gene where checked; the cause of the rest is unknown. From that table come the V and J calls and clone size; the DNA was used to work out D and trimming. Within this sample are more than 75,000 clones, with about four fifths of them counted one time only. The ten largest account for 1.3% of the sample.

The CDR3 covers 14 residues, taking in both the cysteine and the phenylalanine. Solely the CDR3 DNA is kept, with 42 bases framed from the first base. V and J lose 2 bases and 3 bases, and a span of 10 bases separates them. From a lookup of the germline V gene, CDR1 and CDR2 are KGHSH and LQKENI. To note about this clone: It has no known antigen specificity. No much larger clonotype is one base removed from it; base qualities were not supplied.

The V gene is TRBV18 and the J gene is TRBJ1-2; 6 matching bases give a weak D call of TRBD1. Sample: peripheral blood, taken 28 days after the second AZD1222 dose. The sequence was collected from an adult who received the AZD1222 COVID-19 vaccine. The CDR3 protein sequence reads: CASSPDGQYYGYTF. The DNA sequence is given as TGTGCCAGCTCACCAGACGGACAGTACTATGGCTACACCTTC.